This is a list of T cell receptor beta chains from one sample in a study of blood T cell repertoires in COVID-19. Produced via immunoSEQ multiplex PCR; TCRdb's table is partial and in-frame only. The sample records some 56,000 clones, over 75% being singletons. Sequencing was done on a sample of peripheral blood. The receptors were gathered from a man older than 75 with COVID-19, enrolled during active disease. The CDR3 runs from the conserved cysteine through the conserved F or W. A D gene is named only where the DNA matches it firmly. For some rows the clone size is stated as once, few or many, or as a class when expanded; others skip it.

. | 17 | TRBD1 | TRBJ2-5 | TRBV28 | TGTGCCAGCAGTTTTCAGGACAGGGCACTCCCCCAAGAGACCCAGTACTTC | CASSFQDRALPQETQYF
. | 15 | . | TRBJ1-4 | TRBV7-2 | TGTGCCAGCAGGCTTAGCCCCCGGACAGATGAAAAACTGTTTTTT | CASRLSPRTDEKLFF
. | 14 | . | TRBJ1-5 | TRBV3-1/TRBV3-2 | TGTGCCAGCAGCCAAGATATGGGAGGGTCAGCCCAGCATTTT | CASSQDMGGSAQHF
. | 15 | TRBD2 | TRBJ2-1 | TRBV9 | TGTGCCAGCAGCCCACTAGCGGGTACCTACAATGAGCAGTTCTTC | CASSPLAGTYNEQFF
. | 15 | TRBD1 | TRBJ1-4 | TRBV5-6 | TGTGCCAGCAGCTTGGGGGGACAGGGATCCGAAAAACTGTTTTTT | CASSLGGQGSEKLFF
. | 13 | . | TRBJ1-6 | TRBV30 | TGTGCCTGGAGTGTACAGTATAATTCACCCCTCCACTTT | CAWSVQYNSPLHF
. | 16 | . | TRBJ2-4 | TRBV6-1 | TGTGCCAGCAGTGACAGGGGTGGGACGGCCAAAAACATTCAGTACTTC | CASSDRGGTAKNIQYF
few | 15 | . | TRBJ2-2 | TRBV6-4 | TGTGCCAGCAGTGACTCATACGGGTTGGCCGGGGAGCTGTTTTTT | CASSDSYGLAGELFF
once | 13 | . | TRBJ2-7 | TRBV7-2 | TGTGCCAGCAGCCCCAGAACATCCTACGAGCAGTACTTC | CASSPRTSYEQYF
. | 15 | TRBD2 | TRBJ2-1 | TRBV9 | TGTGCCAGCAGCGTTGGACTAGCGGGAACCTATGAGCAGTTCTTC | CASSVGLAGTYEQFF
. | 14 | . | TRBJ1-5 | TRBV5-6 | TGTGCCAGCAGCTTAAATACTCTCAATCAGCCCCAGCATTTT | CASSLNTLNQPQHF
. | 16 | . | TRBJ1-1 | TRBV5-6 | TGTGCCAGCAGCCTCCCGGACACCTTATCGGACACTGAAGCTTTCTTT | CASSLPDTLSDTEAFF
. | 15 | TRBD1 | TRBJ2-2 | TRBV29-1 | TGCAGCGTTGGCCGGACAGGGTCGAACACCGGGGAGCTGTTTTTT | CSVGRTGSNTGELFF
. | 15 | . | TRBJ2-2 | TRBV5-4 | TGTGCCAGCAACACAGACGCCGGAACTACCGGGGAGCTGTTTTTT | CASNTDAGTTGELFF
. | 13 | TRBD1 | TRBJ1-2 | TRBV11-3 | TGTGCCAGCAGCCTCGGGACAGACACTGGCTACACCTTC | CASSLGTDTGYTF
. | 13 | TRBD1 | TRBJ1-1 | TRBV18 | TGTGCCAGCTCTCTACAGGGGGCCACTGAAGCTTTCTTT | CASSLQGATEAFF
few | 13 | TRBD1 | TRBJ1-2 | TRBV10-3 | TGTGCCATCAGTGGTGGGACAGGCGAGGGCTACACCTTC | CAISGGTGEGYTF
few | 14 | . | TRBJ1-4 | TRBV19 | TGTGCCAGTAGTGGCCGGGTCCCTAATGAAAAACTGTTTTTT | CASSGRVPNEKLFF
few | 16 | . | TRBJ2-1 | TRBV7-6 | TGTGCCAGCAGCTTAAGTTCCGGGAGTTCCTACAATGAGCAGTTCTTC | CASSLSSGSSYNEQFF
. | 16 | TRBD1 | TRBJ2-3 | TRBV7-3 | TGTGCCAGCAGCTTGACAGGGGTCACTAGCACAGATACGCAGTATTTT | CASSLTGVTSTDTQYF
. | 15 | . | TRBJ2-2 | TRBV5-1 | TGCGCCAGCAGCTTGGCCCAAAGGGGCACCGGGGAGCTGTTTTTT | CASSLAQRGTGELFF
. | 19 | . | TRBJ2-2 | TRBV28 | TGTGCCAGCAGTTTAGGAGGAGGAAGTTGGCAGTTCCGGACCGGGGAGCTGTTTTTT | CASSLGGGSWQFRTGELFF
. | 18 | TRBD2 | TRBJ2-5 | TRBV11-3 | TGTGCCAGCAGCTTAGGGGGGAGTGTCGGGAGGCGAGGAGAGACCCAGTACTTC | CASSLGGSVGRRGETQYF
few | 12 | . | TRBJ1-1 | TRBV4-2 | TGTGCCAGCAGCCAAGAGGGAGTGAGGGCTTTCTTT | CASSQEGVRAFF
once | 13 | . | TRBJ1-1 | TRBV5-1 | TGCGCCAGCAGCTTCGACAGGAACACTGAAGCTTTCTTT | CASSFDRNTEAFF